The 16 T cell receptor beta chains reported below all come from one sample, sequenced in a study of PD-L1 blockade in urothelial cancer (dated by TCRdb to about 2017). Receptors were amplified or captured by the immunoSEQ multiplex PCR assay. Sourced from immuneACCESS, this table was stored by TCRdb with only in-frame sequences that have V and J called. A share of the clones is absent; for the studies checked, an unresolved V gene accounts for under half, and the remainder has no known explanation. Counted in this sample were 50,000 or so clones; 82% of them appeared once. The ten largest clones capture around 4.5% of the sample. The sample in question was PBMCs, obtained around atezolizumab (anti-PD-L1) treatment. These receptors were taken from a man aged 65 to 85 with urothelial cancer.

The chain links TRBV21-1 to TRBJ2-1; TRBD2, the table's D call, lacks a check against the DNA. TRBV21-1 is a pseudogene segment. The CDR3 consists of 22 residues. CDR3 nucleotides: TGTGCCAGCAGCAAAGGCAAGGGGCCGGGACTAGCGGATTCTCGCCGGGCCCATGAGCAGTTCTTC. This gives the protein CASSKGKGPGLADSRRAHEQFF.

This chain connects TRBV27 to TRBJ2-3; TRBD1 matches 9 bases. Trimming at V came to 4 bases and at J to 6 bases, leaving 11 bases not matched to a gene. Germline V gene sequence: CDR1 MNHEY, CDR2 SMNVEV (reference sequence). This CDR3 contains 16 residues. The CDR3 nucleotides read TGTGCCAGCAGTTATGGGACAGGGTTTTTCTTGGATACGCAGTATTTT. Protein product: CASSYGTGFFLDTQYF.

The chain combines TRBV6-6 with TRBJ2-7; 7 bases align to TRBD1. Unmatched junction bases numbered 10, after V lost 10 bases and J lost 7 bases. This CDR3 has 12 residues. The germline gives CDR1 MNHNY, CDR2 SVGAGI (reference sequence). The CDR3 reads CATRQGGGEQYF. In DNA, the CDR3 is TGTGCCACCCGACAGGGTGGTGGGGAGCAGTACTTC.

V gene TRBV18 combines with J gene TRBJ2-1, with 8 bases that match TRBD1. This CDR3 has 14 residues. Germline V gene lookup returns CDR1 KGHSH and CDR2 LQKENI. J gave up 5 bases and V 6 bases, and 6 bases lay outside the gene matches. DNA for the CDR3: TGTGCCAGCTCCCTTATGGACAGGGACAATGAGCAGTTCTTC. It is translated as CASSLMDRDNEQFF.

V and J are TRBV5-4 and TRBJ2-2, with TRBD1 matching 9 bases. Per germline, CDR1 SGHNT and CDR2 YYREEE (reference sequence). J lost 5 bases, V lost 0 bases, and 2 bases had no gene match. The CDR3 is made up of 15 amino acids. CDR3: CASSLDRGLTGELFF. The CDR3 coding sequence is TGTGCCAGCAGCTTGGACAGGGGGCTTACCGGGGAGCTGTTTTTT. The variable domain in full, completed from reference TRBV5-4 and TRBJ2-2, reads ETGVTQSPTHLIKTRGQQVTLRCSSQSGHNTVSWYQQALGQGPQFIFQYYREEENGRGNFPPRFSGLQFPNYSSELNVNALELDDSALYLCASSLDRGLTGELFFGEGSRLTVL.

The chain recombines TRBV5-1 with TRBJ2-5; TRBD2 aligns across 9 bases. This CDR3 spans 13 amino acids. Germline values: CDR1 SGHRS, CDR2 YFSETQ. The V and J ends lost 1 base and 5 bases, in that order; junction bases with no gene match: 0. The CDR3 is CASSLTSGETQYF. CDR3 DNA: TGCGCCAGCAGCTTGACTAGCGGGGAGACCCAGTACTTC.

The genes are TRBV6-1 and TRBJ2-1; 8 bases align to TRBD2. This CDR3 is built from 17 residues. The J segment lost 6 bases and the V segment lost 6 bases, leaving 16 bases of the junction unmatched. The germline CDR1 and CDR2 sequences are MNHNS and SASEGT. CDR3 coding DNA: TGTGCCAGCAGCGAACAACATCTGGGACTAGGAGGCAATGAGCAGTTCTTC. This gives the protein CASSEQHLGLGGNEQFF.

This clone rates as medium-sized. The chain links TRBV19 to TRBJ1-5, with D possibly matching TRBD1 (6 bases). The CDR3 consists of 15 residues. V was clipped by 6 bases and J by 2 bases, with 14 bases between them. Germline lookup yields CDR1 LNHDA and CDR2 SQIVND (reference sequence). CDR3 loop: CASRATGLGNQPQHF. DNA of the CDR3: TGTGCCAGTAGAGCGACAGGCCTGGGCAATCAGCCCCAGCATTTT.

This clone was seen more than once but under ten times. This rearrangement joins TRBV29-1 to TRBJ2-7; the D is unclear. Germline CDR1 and CDR2: SQVTM and ANQGSEA. Trimming shortened V by 2 bases and J by 1 base, and 3 bases separated the two germline ends. The CDR3 is 11 residues long. CDR3 bases: TGCAGCGTTGAACAGTCCTACGAGCAGTACTTC. Translated: CSVEQSYEQYF.

This clone occurred a few times. The rearrangement links TRBV4-1 to TRBJ1-1, with no clear D. Trimming stripped 0 bases from V and 5 bases from J, with 10 bases between. The CDR3 contains 14 residues. CDR1 is MGHRA and CDR2 is YSYEKL in the germline V gene. CDR3 sequence: CASSQEEGWTEAFF. CDR3 DNA: TGCGCCAGCAGCCAAGAGGAGGGTTGGACTGAAGCTTTCTTT.

This clone was picked up a small number of times. The V call is TRBV5-1, the J call TRBJ1-2; TRBD1 agrees at 8 bases. Germline V lookup: CDR1 SGHRS, CDR2 YFSETQ. This CDR3 spans 15 amino acids. The ends lost 5 bases at V and 5 bases at J; junction bases unmatched: 11. CDR3 sequence reads: CASRAAGGRGYGYTF. The CDR3 nucleotides read TGCGCCAGCAGGGCCGCAGGGGGCAGGGGATATGGCTACACCTTC. Full variable domain (remainder filled in from reference TRBV5-1 and TRBJ1-2): KAGVTQTPRYLIKTRGQQVTLSCSPISGHRSVSWYQQTPGQGLQFLFEYFSETQRNKGNFPGRFSGRQFSNSRSEMNVSTLELGDSALYLCASRAAGGRGYGYTFGSGTRLTVV.

DNA for the CDR3: TGCGCCAGCAGCCCGAGCGGGAGGTCCTACGAGCAGTACTTC. Its translation is CASSPSGRSYEQYF. The V call is TRBV5-1, the J call TRBJ2-7; 9 bases fit TRBD2. Germline values: CDR1 SGHRS, CDR2 YFSETQ. V lost 4 bases, J lost 1 base, and 3 bases stayed unmatched. The CDR3 runs 14 residues.

The genes are TRBV4-1 and TRBJ1-1, with 7 nucleotides matching TRBD1. CDR3 size: 17 residues. The junction had 15 bases not matched to a gene; V was cut back by 2 bases and J by 6 bases. Per germline, CDR1 MGHRA and CDR2 YSYEKL. DNA for the CDR3: TGCGCCAGCAGCCAAAAAGGCGGGATAGGACAGGCGGCTGAAGCTTTCTTT. This translates into CASSQKGGIGQAAEAFF.

This chain links TRBV14 with TRBJ2-3, with 11 positions matching TRBD2. V trimming: 4 bases; J trimming: 4 bases; junction bases outside the gene matches: 1. The CDR3 spans 14 residues. CDR1 is SGHDN, CDR2 FVKESK, per germline. CDR3 DNA: TGTGCCAGCAGCCCGGGACTAGCGGCAGATACGCAGTATTTT. Translation gives CASSPGLAADTQYF.

The chain recombines TRBV5-4 with TRBJ2-3, with TRBD2 matching 12 bases. The CDR3 spans 16 residues. V lost 4 bases, J lost 0 bases, and 3 bases stayed unmatched. Germline loops: CDR1 SGHNT, CDR2 YYREEE (reference sequence). CDR3 loop: CASSPGTSGSTDTQYF. The CDR3 region has the DNA TGTGCCAGCAGCCCCGGGACTAGCGGGAGCACAGATACGCAGTATTTT.

The chain joins TRBV5-1 to TRBJ2-1; 11 nucleotides align to TRBD2. Germline lookup yields CDR1 SGHRS and CDR2 YFSETQ. This CDR3 region has 17 residues. Trimming took 4 bases from V and 9 from J; bases not matched to a gene: 15. CDR3 nucleotide sequence: TGCGCCAGCAGCGACCCGGGGGCCGGGACTAGCGGCGGTGAGCAGTTCTTC. This translates into CASSDPGAGTSGGEQFF.